This TCR beta chain comes out of a study of shared clonotypes between healthy human individuals. Study conclusions and caveats: Expectations were that clonotype sharing among donors would be affected by sequencing depth. Specimens sampled were limited to blood, with tissue repertoires likely differing.

The CDR3 length is 15 residues. V shed 2 bases and J 4 bases; nucleotides not matched to a gene: 3. Germline assignment: CDR1 WNHNN and CDR2 SYGVQD (reference sequence). Sequenced by immunoSEQ multiplex PCR; TCRdb stores in-frame clones only, minus some. The sample lists 450,000 to 550,000 clones; 60% to 85% were seen once. As regards this clone: What it binds is unknown.

This sequence originates from a middle-aged woman in good health. Some clones in this sample may be carry-over from other donors' samples. The source material was PBMCs. The gene calls are TRBV10-1 and TRBJ2-3, with TRBD1 matching 10 bases. In nucleotides, the CDR3 is TGCGCCAGCAGTGAGCCGGGACAGGGGCCAGATACGCAGTATTTT. This translates into CASSEPGQGPDTQYF.